The 13 T cell receptor beta chains in this list originate from one sample, sequenced in a study of regulatory T cells in long-lasting Graves disease. Time point noted: newly diagnosed GD, antithyroid drugs for less than 3 months. With RNA extracted from PBMCs as input, the TCR library was made. Library construction for TCR beta used iRepertoire HTBI primers and Arm-PCR of CDR3 regions. TCRdb fed the multiplex PCR reads into MiXCR, producing one record per CDR3 protein. This table holds some 490,000 distinct CDR3 sequences, about 12% found once. This sample was shared with a second study, whose subject was T cells in Graves' hyperthyroidism and ophthalmopathy.

The source was peripheral blood mononuclear cells (PBMCs), collected at new diagnosis, from a patient treated with antithyroid drugs. The receptors originated from a woman aged 25 to 39 with Graves disease.

This clonotype was detected a few times. A much larger clone lies one base from this, so it may be a read error. The rearrangement joins TRBV12-3 or TRBV12-4 to TRBJ2-7; D is possibly TRBD1 (5 bases). The CDR3 is 14 residues long. Here the CDR3 reads CASSSRGSGYGQYF. CDR3 coding DNA: TGTGCCAGCAGTTCTAGGGGATCAGGCTACGGGCAGTACTTC.

This clonotype was recorded at least ten times. The rearrangement uses TRBV2 and TRBJ2-7; no clear D. The CDR3 extends over 10 amino acids. CDR1 and CDR2 (germline): SNHLY, FYNNEI. V gave up 8 bases and J gave up 3 bases, with 5 bases separating them. CDR3: CASGVYEQYF. DNA for the CDR3: TGTGCCAGCGGTGTCTACGAGCAGTACTTC.

This clonotype was seen ten or more times. The chain recombines TRBV2 with TRBJ2-7, with TRBD2 identical over 7 bases. This CDR3 is 14 amino acids long. Trimming cost V 6 bases and J 0 bases; bases outside gene matches: 5. Germline loops: CDR1 SNHLY, CDR2 FYNNEI. CDR3 in amino acids: CASRAGEGSYEQYF. The CDR3 nucleotides are TGTGCCAGCAGGGCTGGGGAGGGCTCCTACGAGCAGTACTTC.

This clonotype was seen only a few times. The chain has TRBV20-1 and TRBJ2-3; 7 nucleotides align to TRBD2. The ends lost 0 bases at V and 2 bases at J; junction bases unmatched: 5. Germline-derived CDR1 and CDR2 are DFQATT and SNEGSKA (reference sequence). CDR3 length: 15 amino acids. DNA of the CDR3: TGCAGTGCTAGAGATGTCGGGACTACCACAGATACGCAGTATTTT. This codes for CSARDVGTTTDTQYF.

This clonotype came up many times. The chain combines TRBV20-1 with TRBJ2-3; 9 bases align to TRBD2. CDR1 and CDR2 from the germline V gene are DFQATT and SNEGSKA (reference sequence). CDR3 length: 15 residues. V lost 4 bases to trimming and J lost 2 bases; unmatched junction nucleotides: 7. The CDR3 sequence is CSAKGSGSTTDTQYF. CDR3 DNA sequence: TGCAGTGCTAAGGGTAGCGGGAGTACCACAGATACGCAGTATTTT.

This clonotype showed up many times. CDR3 sequence (DNA): TGTGCCAGCAGTTTACGAGCCACAGCCAAAAACATTCAGTACTTC. It translates to CASSLRATAKNIQYF. This chain joins TRBV12-3 or TRBV12-4 and TRBJ2-4; D is ambiguous. The CDR3 has 15 residues. Trimming cost V 2 bases and J 0 bases, with 8 bases left between them.

This clonotype showed up many times. This chain uses TRBV7-2 with TRBJ2-5; D might be TRBD1 or TRBD2, each matching 5 bases. The V end was cut by 3 bases, the J end by 4 bases, with 12 bases between. Germline CDR1 reads SGHTA; CDR2 reads FQGNSA. CDR3 size: 14 residues. CDR3 DNA: TGTGCCAGCAGCTTCGATCGGGGCAGAGAGACCCAGTACTTC. Translating gives CASSFDRGRETQYF. The entire variable domain, with the rest obtained from reference TRBV7-2 and TRBJ2-5, is as follows: GAGVSQSPSNKVTEKGKDVELRCDPISGHTALYWYRQSLGQGLEFLIYFQGNSAPDKSGLPSDRFSAERTGGSVSTLTIQRTQQEDSAVYLCASSFDRGRETQYFGPGTRLLVL.

The V call is TRBV7-9, the J call TRBJ1-1, with D possibly matching TRBD1 (5 bases). The V gene's germline CDR1 is SEHNR and CDR2 FQNEAQ (reference sequence). The CDR3 has 15 amino acids. V shed 4 bases and J shed 7 bases, with 19 bases lying between them. The CDR3 DNA follows: TGTGCCAGCAGCTCCCTGACAGCCTCACGAGATGAAGCTTTCTTT. Protein: CASSSLTASRDEAFF.

The chain is built from TRBV19 and TRBJ1-1; perhaps TRBD1 as D (5 bases). The V end was cut by 5 bases, the J end by 4 bases, with 14 bases between. This CDR3 is built from 14 residues. Germline CDR1 is LNHDA and CDR2 is SQIVND (reference sequence). CDR3 in amino acids: CASSVGSGVTEAFF. CDR3 DNA sequence: TGTGCCAGTAGTGTCGGGTCGGGGGTCACTGAAGCTTTCTTT.

This clonotype was seen at least ten times. DNA of the CDR3: TGTGCCAGCAGCTTAGGATCCAGCGGGAGGACTGCAGATACGCAGTATTTT. As protein: CASSLGSSGRTADTQYF. The V call is TRBV11-2, the J call TRBJ2-3, with TRBD2 identical over 9 bases. CDR3 length equals 17 residues. The trim removed 1 base at V and 4 bases at J, leaving 9 bases unmatched. The germline V gene has CDR1 SGHAT and CDR2 FQNNGV.

This clonotype was counted a few times. The V gene is TRBV29-1, the J gene TRBJ1-4; D is unresolved. The V gene's germline CDR1 is SQVTM and CDR2 ANQGSEA. This CDR3 has 16 residues. V was trimmed by 3 bases and J by 5 bases, leaving 19 bases between them. CDR3 DNA sequence: TGCAGCGTTGATCTACGGGTCCGAGAGCGGAATGAAAAACTGTTTTTT. This encodes CSVDLRVRERNEKLFF.

This clonotype was seen repeatedly, ten times or more. The chain recombines TRBV7-2 with TRBJ2-3, with TRBD2 as a possible D gene (5 bases). This CDR3 region has 11 residues. Per germline, CDR1 SGHTA and CDR2 FQGNSA. V was shortened by 7 bases and J by 9 bases, with 11 bases between the two germline ends. CDR3 sequence: CASTSSSTQYF. The CDR3 DNA follows: TGTGCCAGCACCTCTAGCAGCACGCAGTATTTT.

There are a few counts of this clonotype. The chain employs TRBV6-1 and TRBJ2-1, with 12 bases matching TRBD2. CDR3 length: 15 residues. V was pared by 11 bases and J by 8 bases, with 13 bases of the junction left unmatched. Germline loops: CDR1 MNHNS, CDR2 SASEGT. The CDR3 DNA is TGTGCCGCGGCCCTAGCGGGAGGGCTTGCGGATGAGCAGTTCTTC. Its protein product is CAAALAGGLADEQFF.